This entry lists 12 T cell receptor beta chains sequenced from one sample in a study of blood T cells in healthy people across ages. Next came a second PCR, run for about 7 to 12 cycles, which used a sample-barcoded 5' primer along with a J-beta primer mix. One entry per CDR3 protein results from TCRdb running MiXCR on the 5' RACE reads. The sample lists approximately 850,000 distinct CDR3 sequences, approximately 44% seen once, with about a fifth in the top ten. The source material was blood. These receptors were obtained from a man aged 60 to 75 in good health.

The CDR3 spells CSARSGPSGPYEQYF. The CDR3 coding sequence is TGCAGTGCTAGATCCGGGCCCTCGGGACCCTACGAGCAGTACTTC. The V gene is TRBV20-1, the J gene TRBJ2-4, with D tentatively TRBD1 or TRBD2 (5 bases each). The J call may be mistaken, given a closer DNA end match to TRBJ2-7. Germline assignment: CDR1 DFQATT and CDR2 SNEGSKA (reference sequence). The CDR3 runs 15 residues.

The table lists this clonotype with a few counts. This chain joins TRBV9 and TRBJ2-3; D is tentatively TRBD1 or TRBD2 (5 bases each). Looked up from germline, CDR1 is SGDLS and CDR2 is YYNGEE. The CDR3 spans 16 residues. The V gene lost 3 bases and the J gene lost 5 bases, with 19 bases spanning the gap. This chain's CDR3 is CASSATGTRLVDTQYF. In DNA form, the CDR3 reads TGTGCCAGCAGCGCGACCGGGACCCGGTTGGTAGATACGCAGTATTTT.

This clonotype has a handful of counts. The V gene is TRBV5-1, the J gene TRBJ2-7, with 7 nucleotides matching TRBD1. Losses at the gene ends were 0 bases for V and 0 bases for J; bases not matched to a gene: 9. Germline assignment: CDR1 SGHRS and CDR2 YFSETQ. The CDR3 loop spans 17 amino acids. The CDR3 sequence is CASSLVPWDSRSYEQYF. In DNA, the CDR3 is TGCGCCAGCAGCTTGGTTCCATGGGACAGCCGCTCCTACGAGCAGTACTTC.

As concerns this clonotype: An end of the junction does not agree with germline; a read error may underlie this. The V gene is TRBV7-2, the J gene TRBJ2-2; 10 bases are a match to TRBD1. The CDR3 extends over 16 amino acids. Germline V lookup: CDR1 SGHTA, CDR2 FQGNSA. The CDR3 DNA is TGTGCCAGCAGCCGACAGGGGGCGCTGAACACCCGGGAGCTGTTTTTT. It specifies CASSRQGALNTRELFF.

The chain is built from TRBV7-3 and TRBJ2-1, with D perhaps matching TRBD2 (5 bases). V dropped 1 base and J dropped 7 bases, with 14 bases sitting between them. The CDR3 runs 15 residues. Germline CDR1 SGHTA, CDR2 FQGTGA. The CDR3: CASSLNTPGSNEQFF. CDR3 bases: TGTGCCAGCAGCTTAAACACTCCGGGGAGTAATGAGCAGTTCTTC.

The chain couples TRBV6-2 or TRBV6-3 to TRBJ2-1; D gene ambiguous. Germline CDR1 and CDR2: MNHEY and SVGEGT. The CDR3 is 13 residues long. Trimming left V 7 bases short and J 9 bases short, with 16 bases between. The CDR3 region is CASNSDLGREQFF. The CDR3 nucleotides are TGTGCCAGCAACTCTGACCTTGGGCGTGAGCAGTTCTTC.

V and J are TRBV4-1 and TRBJ1-3, with D unclear. The V gene lost 2 bases and the J gene lost 8 bases, with 10 bases spanning the gap. CDR1 is MGHRA and CDR2 is YSYEKL in the germline V gene. The CDR3 sequence is 13 residues long. The CDR3 reads CASSQSRVHTIYF. The CDR3 DNA is TGCGCCAGCAGCCAATCCCGGGTGCACACCATATATTTT.

This clonotype turned up a few times. The rearrangement joins TRBV12-3 or TRBV12-4 to TRBJ2-1, with 8 bases that match TRBD1. The CDR3 has 15 residues. V shed 3 bases and J 8 bases; nucleotides not matched to a gene: 9. The CDR3 nucleotides are TGTGCCAGCAGTTTTGGACAGGGAAGTCCTCATGAGCAGTTCTTC. It yields the protein CASSFGQGSPHEQFF.

This clonotype was picked up a small number of times. The chain employs TRBV24-1 and TRBJ2-1; D possibly matches TRBD1 or TRBD2 (6 bases each). Germline V CDR1 and CDR2: KGHDR, SFDVKD. The CDR3 contains 15 residues. Trimming cost V 3 bases and J 4 bases, with 12 bases left between them. The CDR3 region is CATSDEGDSYNEQFF. In DNA, the CDR3 is TGTGCCACCAGTGATGAGGGGGACTCTTACAATGAGCAGTTCTTC.

CDR3 nucleotide sequence: TGCAGTGCAAAAGGACAGGGAACGAGGGAGACCCAGTACTTC. Its protein product is CSAKGQGTRETQYF. V is TRBV20-1 and J is TRBJ2-4; 8 bases are shared with TRBD1. The J call could be wrong; TRBJ2-5 is a better fit for the DNA end. The CDR3 has 14 residues. Germline V gene data show CDR1 as DFQATT and CDR2 as SNEGSKA (reference sequence).

V and J are TRBV4-3 and TRBJ2-3, with 7 nucleotides matching TRBD1. There are 16 residues in the CDR3. The V gene's germline CDR1 is LGHNA and CDR2 YSLEER. The V gene end was trimmed by 2 bases and the J gene end by 6 bases; junction bases not matched to a gene: 11. The CDR3 DNA is TGCGCCAGCAGCCAACACGCAAGTCAGGGGGTGGATACGCAGTATTTT. Translation: CASSQHASQGVDTQYF.

This clonotype was seen at least ten times. The gene calls are TRBV7-2 and TRBJ2-7; no clear D gene. V was trimmed by 0 bases and J by 5 bases, leaving 5 bases between them. From germline, CDR1 is SGHTA and CDR2 FQGNSA. The CDR3 runs 12 residues. CDR3 amino acids: CASSLAGHEQYF. DNA of the CDR3: TGTGCCAGCAGCTTAGCCGGCCACGAGCAGTACTTC.